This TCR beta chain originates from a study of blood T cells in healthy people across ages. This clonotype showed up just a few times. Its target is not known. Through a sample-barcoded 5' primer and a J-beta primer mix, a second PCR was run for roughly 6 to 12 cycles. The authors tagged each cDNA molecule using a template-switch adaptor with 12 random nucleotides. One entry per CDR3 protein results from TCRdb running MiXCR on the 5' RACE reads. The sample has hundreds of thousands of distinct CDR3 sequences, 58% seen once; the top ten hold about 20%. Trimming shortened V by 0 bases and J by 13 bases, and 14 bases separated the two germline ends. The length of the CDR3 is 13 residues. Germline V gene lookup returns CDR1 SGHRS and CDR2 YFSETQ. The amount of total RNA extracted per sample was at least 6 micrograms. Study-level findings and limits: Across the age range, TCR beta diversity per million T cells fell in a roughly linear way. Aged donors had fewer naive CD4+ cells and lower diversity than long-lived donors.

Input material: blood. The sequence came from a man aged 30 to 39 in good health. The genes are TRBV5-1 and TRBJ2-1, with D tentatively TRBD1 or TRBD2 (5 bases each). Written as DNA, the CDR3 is TGCGCCAGCAGCTTGGAGGGCCCCGGGGACCAGTTCTTC. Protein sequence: CASSLEGPGDQFF.